This T cell receptor beta chain was identified during a study of blood T cells in healthy people across ages. This clonotype came up a few times. The antigen is unknown. V lost 3 bases and J lost 4, with 9 bases in between. This CDR3 is built from 13 residues. Germline lookup yields CDR1 SGHNT and CDR2 YENEEA. Study-level points and caveats: As naive T cell percentage varied, TCR beta diversity correlated strongly with it.

A second PCR of roughly 7 to 11 cycles used a sample-barcoded 5' primer and a J-beta primer mix. TCRdb itself ran the 5' RACE reads through MiXCR, one entry per CDR3 protein. The table lists around 1,000,000 distinct CDR3 sequences, approximately 25% of them singletons. Each donor was a healthy Caucasian individual from Russia, aged roughly 6 to 100. These data also featured in a second study, about T cells of mothers and their children.

This sequence originates from a girl aged 2 to 9 in good health. What was sequenced was blood. The chain is built from TRBV11-3 and TRBJ1-2, with a weak D call TRBD1 (5 bases). The DNA for the CDR3 is TGTGCCAGCAGCTTCCGGGACTTCTATGGCTACACCTTC. Translating it yields CASSFRDFYGYTF.